These 2 T cell receptor beta chains were all obtained from the same sample, sequenced in a study of vaccination effects on CD4 cells after COVID-19. At the end of less than 12 days of culture, CD4+ T cells were isolated. The table came from immunoSEQ multiplex PCR; TCRdb's copy has only in-frame clones and leaves some out. The sample comprises almost 40,000 clones, 82% of which are singletons, and 2.9% rests with the top ten. For these TCRs, the target antigens are not known. The sequences come from CD4+ T cells from PBMCs cultured without peptide, collected before COVID-19 vaccination. All receptors come from a human donor who received a COVID-19 vaccine.

This chain connects TRBV12-3 or TRBV12-4 to TRBJ2-1; D tentatively reads TRBD1 or TRBD2 (5 bases each). The V end was cut by 2 bases, the J end by 9 bases, with 8 bases between. This CDR3 spans 12 amino acids. The CDR3 sequence: CASSLKGSEQFF. CDR3 DNA: TGTGCCAGCAGTTTAAAGGGGAGTGAGCAGTTCTTC.

The chain is built from TRBV27 and TRBJ1-3; no reliable D call. The CDR3 loop spans 15 amino acids. Germline V gene data show CDR1 as MNHEY and CDR2 as SMNVEV (reference sequence). V lost 3 bases, J lost 2 bases, and 11 bases lay in between. The CDR3 loop is CASSFSAAPGNTIYF. The CDR3 region has the DNA TGTGCCAGCAGTTTTAGTGCTGCCCCTGGAAACACCATATATTTT.